This TCR beta chain was captured by sequencing in a study of cytomegalovirus exposure and HLA in healthy donors. On the study more broadly: Within an early data release were roughly 90 million unique TCRs drawn from HLA-typed donors. Findings and limits, study-wide: TCR beta V- and J-gene trimming was later associated with a missense DCLRE1C variant. One cluster of highly shared sequence variants probably arose as a sequencing artifact.

Comment on this clone: As yet, its antigen is unknown.

Germline loops: CDR1 SQVTM, CDR2 ANQGSEA. CDR3 length: 14 amino acids. The J segment lost 5 bases and the V segment lost 6 bases, leaving 9 bases of the junction unmatched. This cohort consisted of healthy bone marrow donors. PCR primers comprised 60 Vbeta and 13 Jbeta primers. Profiled with immunoSEQ multiplex PCR; TCRdb holds only in-frame clones, not every one. The top ten clones hold around 7.1% of a sample with fewer than 180,000 clones, about 64% of them seen once. The specimen sequenced was PBMCs. The receptor was isolated from a woman aged 60-75 years in good health and CMV-seropositive. This chain joins TRBV29-1 and TRBJ2-5, with TRBD2 matching over 10 bases. The CDR3 region has the DNA TGCAGCGTCTCCGGGACTAGCGATTCCGAGACCCAGTACTTC. Encoded protein: CSVSGTSDSETQYF.